This T cell receptor beta chain was sequenced in a study of blood T cells in healthy people across ages. The donors, all healthy, were Caucasians living in Russia, aged roughly 6 to 100. The draw of peripheral blood yielded about 9.4 milliliters from each donor. PBMCs were isolated at a quantity of at least 7 million per sample. Sample-barcoded 5' priming and a J-beta primer mix drove a second PCR of 7 to 11 cycles. The authors tagged each cDNA molecule using a template-switch adaptor with 12 random nucleotides. TCRdb itself ran the 5' RACE reads through MiXCR, one entry per CDR3 protein. The sample gives more than 1,000,000 distinct CDR3 sequences, under 30% of which show up once; around 0.75% is in the top ten. This clonotype has more than one count but fewer than ten. Trimming removed 3 bases at V and 6 bases at J, with 6 bases between. This CDR3 has 11 amino acids. Germline loops: CDR1 MDHEN, CDR2 SYDVKM.

A further study also used this sample, focusing on T cells of mothers and their children.

The chain couples TRBV28 to TRBJ2-7; D ambiguous. Sequencing was done on a sample of blood. This TCR came from a girl aged 2-15 years in good health. CDR3 bases: TGTGCCAGCAGTTTCATGACCGAGCAGTACTTC. Translating it yields CASSFMTEQYF.